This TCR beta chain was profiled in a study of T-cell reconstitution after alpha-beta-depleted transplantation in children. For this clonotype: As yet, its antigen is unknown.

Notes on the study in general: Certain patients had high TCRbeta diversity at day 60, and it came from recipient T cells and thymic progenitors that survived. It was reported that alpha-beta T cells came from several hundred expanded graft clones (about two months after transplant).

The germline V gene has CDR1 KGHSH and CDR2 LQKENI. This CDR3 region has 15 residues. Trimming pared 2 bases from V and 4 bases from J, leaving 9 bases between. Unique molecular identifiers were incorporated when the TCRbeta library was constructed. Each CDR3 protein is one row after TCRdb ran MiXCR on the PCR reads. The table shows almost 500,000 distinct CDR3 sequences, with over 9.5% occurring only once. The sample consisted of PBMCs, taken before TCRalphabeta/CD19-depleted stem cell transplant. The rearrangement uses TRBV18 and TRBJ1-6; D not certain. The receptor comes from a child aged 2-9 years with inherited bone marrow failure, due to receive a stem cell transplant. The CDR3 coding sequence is TGTGCCAGCTCACCAAGTCGACTGTATAATTCACCCCTCCACTTT. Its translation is CASSPSRLYNSPLHF.